The 6 T cell receptor beta chains below come from one sample, sequenced in a study of Ad26.COV2.S vaccination and SARS-CoV-2 variants. Described treatment: some 19 received Ad26.COV2.S at low or high dose, single or two shots; several received placebo; per-sample allocation not given. Specimen acquisition occurred on day 63 following the initial vaccine or placebo injection. The table came from immunoSEQ multiplex PCR; TCRdb's copy has only in-frame clones and leaves some out. The sample contains roughly 400,000 clones, about 90% of which appear only once. Sample: peripheral blood, taken in a trial of Ad26.COV2.S vaccine versus placebo. These receptors came from a person between 18 and 59 years old who received the Ad26.COV2.S COVID-19 vaccine or a placebo.

The rearrangement joins TRBV4-1 to TRBJ2-7; a possible D gene is TRBD1 (7 bases). The ends were cut back, 3 bases at V and 7 bases at J, with 22 bases in the middle. The CDR3 runs to 16 residues. The germline gives CDR1 MGHRA, CDR2 YSYEKL. Here the CDR3 reads CASSHARTGGGSEQYF. The CDR3 DNA follows: TGCGCCAGCAGCCATGCCCGGACAGGAGGAGGGAGTGAGCAGTACTTC.

This chain connects TRBV3-1 (or the pseudogene TRBV3-2) to TRBJ2-3, with D unresolved. There are 17 residues in the CDR3. V dropped 1 base and J dropped 0 bases, with 14 bases sitting between them. CDR1 is LGHDT and CDR2 is YNNKEL in the germline V gene (reference sequence). In DNA, the CDR3 is TGTGCCAGCAGCCAAGTTCCGGGCCCCGGGAGCACAGATACGCAGTATTTT. Translation gives CASSQVPGPGSTDTQYF.

The CDR3 DNA is TGTGCCAGTAGTATAGAGCAATCTCTTCTTCACAATGAGCAGTTCTTC. Amino acids: CASSIEQSLLHNEQFF. The J gene is TRBJ2-1, the V gene TRBV19; D is undetermined. Germline CDR1 LNHDA, CDR2 SQIVND (reference sequence). The CDR3 is made up of 16 amino acids. The V gene lost 0 bases and the J gene lost 5 bases, with 14 bases spanning the gap. The complete variable domain, with remaining parts taken from reference TRBV19 and TRBJ2-1, reads DGGITQSPKYLFRKEGQNVTLSCEQNLNHDAMYWYRQDPGQGLRLIYYSQIVNDFQKGDIAEGYSVSREKKESFPLTVTSAQKNPTAFYLCASSIEQSLLHNEQFFGPGTRLTVL.

The gene calls are TRBV7-8 and TRBJ2-7; 9 bases map to TRBD2. In germline, CDR1 is SGHVS, CDR2 FQNEAQ. The CDR3 is 15 amino acids. Unmatched junction bases numbered 7, after V lost 5 bases and J lost 2 bases. The CDR3: CASSPPGLAAYEQYF. The DNA of the CDR3 is TGTGCCAGCAGCCCCCCGGGACTAGCTGCCTACGAGCAGTACTTC.

A single count supports this clone. The chain combines TRBV7-6 with TRBJ2-5; 7 nucleotides align to TRBD2. The CDR3 is 18 amino acids. Germline V gene data show CDR1 as SGHVS and CDR2 as FNYEAQ. V gave up 1 base and J gave up 3 bases; unmatched junction bases: 14. This chain's CDR3 is CASSLGSGIGAGEETQYF. DNA for the CDR3: TGTGCCAGCAGCTTAGGGTCGGGGATAGGTGCGGGGGAAGAGACCCAGTACTTC.

Points on this clone: Other DNA sequences in this sample translate to the same CDR3. The chain combines TRBV18 with TRBJ1-4; 10 nucleotides match TRBD1. Germline lookup yields CDR1 KGHSH and CDR2 LQKENI. The CDR3 extends over 15 amino acids. Losses at the gene ends were 3 bases for V and 4 bases for J; bases not matched to a gene: 2. The CDR3 reads CASSPRTGGNEKLFF. Here the CDR3 DNA reads TGTGCCAGCTCACCTCGGACAGGGGGTAATGAAAAACTGTTTTTT.